A selection of T cell receptor beta chains follows, all from one sample in a study of shared clonotypes between healthy human individuals. Sequencing used immunoSEQ multiplex PCR; TCRdb keeps in-frame clones, though not all of them. The sample lists roughly 550,000 clones, around 95% occurring once. The sample was naive CD8+ T cells sorted from blood. All receptors come from a woman aged 25 to 39 in good health. The CDR3 runs from the conserved cysteine through the conserved F or W.

V	J	CDR3
TRBV6-5	TRBJ2-7	CASSLKGALNYEQYF
TRBV11-1	TRBJ2-7	CASSPWGGEQYF
TRBV9	TRBJ1-5	CASSVPGQGNQPQHF
TRBV29-1	TRBJ2-3	CSVEGTGTSTDTQYF
TRBV28	TRBJ1-1	CASSFQEGMNTEAFF
TRBV9	TRBJ2-7	CASSVQGDYEQYF
TRBV5-1	TRBJ1-2	CASSLTEFYGYTF
TRBV7-3	TRBJ2-1	CASSLGQGAVEQFF
TRBV19	TRBJ2-1	CASSVRLAAIYEQFF
TRBV19	TRBJ1-5	CASSADRGRKPAYSNQPQHF
TRBV5-6	TRBJ2-7	CASSLKYRDPFYEQYF
TRBV7-9	TRBJ2-3	CASSLAGGLAGLGTDTQYF
TRBV19	TRBJ2-1	CASSRPDRFREEPSSGRYNEQFF
TRBV6-5	TRBJ2-1	CASSYSEEGGAGQFF
TRBV9	TRBJ2-1	CASSVSGNPQMSYNEQFF
TRBV5-1	TRBJ2-7	CASSPRDSYEQYF
TRBV6-6	TRBJ2-1	CASSYSRHEQFF
TRBV27	TRBJ1-5	CASRMGQASNQPQHF
TRBV10-1	TRBJ2-7	CASSGGLTYEQYF
TRBV27	TRBJ1-1	CASSLSFSGAVGTEAFF
TRBV2	TRBJ2-3	CASSGSTDTQYF
TRBV29-1	TRBJ2-1	CSVDFSAGNEQFF
TRBV28	TRBJ2-1	CASSLMGEDNEQFF
TRBV4-2	TRBJ2-7	CASSPGTSPYEQYF
TRBV2	TRBJ2-3	CASSEAWGEGREQYF
TRBV19	TRBJ1-1	CASSIPKWTEAFF
TRBV28	TRBJ2-3	CASSLGRRDTQYF
TRBV20-1	TRBJ1-2	CSALETYGYTF
TRBV27	TRBJ2-7	CASSSGVSYEQYF
TRBV7-6	TRBJ2-1	CASSSARAEQFF
TRBV30	TRBJ2-2	CAWNYRATGELFF
TRBV7-9	TRBJ2-1	CASSSYDREWNEQFF
TRBV7-8	TRBJ1-2	CASSLAAGNYGYTF
TRBV4-1	TRBJ1-2	CASSHGGTTLYGYTF
TRBV6-1	TRBJ1-1	CASTKDRPTEAFF
TRBV11-2	TRBJ2-5	CASSVYASQETQYF
TRBV28	TRBJ2-5	CASSWTSGRVETQYF
TRBV10-2	TRBJ2-3	CASSEGGLATDTQYF
TRBV4-1	TRBJ1-2	CASSQADGYGYTF
TRBV9	TRBJ2-1	CASSPGRAGENEQFF
TRBV4-1	TRBJ2-1	CASRQSRAGGSYNEQFF
TRBV28	TRBJ1-1	CASSFSGTEAFF
TRBV9	TRBJ2-7	CASSVAGSDLYEQYF
TRBV14	TRBJ2-7	CASSQENQVWGRAYEQYF
TRBV6-1	TRBJ2-2	CASSEAGLVTGELFF
TRBV28	TRBJ1-5	CASSPQTGSQPQHF
TRBV28	TRBJ1-1	CASNLDGHTEAFF
TRBV2	TRBJ2-7	CASRVAGDSEQYF
TRBV27	TRBJ2-5	CASSLLGAGVQETQYF
TRBV6-6	TRBJ2-1	CASSPGGYNEQFF
TRBV10-3	TRBJ1-3	CAISESTVSGNTIYF
TRBV15	TRBJ2-7	CATSFGGNYEQYF
TRBV7-6	TRBJ2-5	CASSPQLAGLGETQYF
TRBV5-6	NA	CASSWGSGNYEQYF
TRBV6-5	TRBJ2-1	CASNPVAGGVYEQFF
TRBV11-2	NA	CASSLVVVTGLYEQYF